The 26 T cell receptor beta chains listed next were all sequenced from one sample in a study of yellow fever vaccine responses in identical twins. TCRdb reanalysed the RT-PCR reads using MiXCR and keeps one entry per CDR3 protein. The sample lists about 19,000 distinct CDR3 sequences, roughly three quarters occurring once. The input for sequencing was T cells from blood (PBMCs), unsorted or a sorted subset (not recorded which), taken before or after yellow fever vaccination (not recorded which). These receptors were taken from a young woman who received the yellow fever vaccine.

Only a few counts were recorded for this clonotype. The rearrangement joins TRBV18 to TRBJ2-2; no firm D call. CDR1 is KGHSH, CDR2 LQKENI, per germline. Trimming removed 6 bases from V and 2 bases from J, with 16 bases in between. This CDR3 comprises 16 residues. The CDR3 loop is CASSLFRMTNTGELFF. The CDR3 region has the DNA TGTGCCAGCTCCCTATTCAGGATGACTAACACCGGGGAGCTGTTTTTT.

The chain couples TRBV28 to TRBJ2-7; D gene uncertain. This CDR3 spans 11 amino acids. With 5 bases removed from V and 1 base from J, the gap between germline ends came to 3 bases. Germline CDR1 is MDHEN and CDR2 is SYDVKM. The CDR3 reads CASSRSYEQYV. CDR3 in DNA: TGTGCCAGCAGTCGGTCCTACGAGCAGTACGTC.

The CDR3 DNA reads TGCAGTGCTAAAAAAAGGACCTACAATGAGCAGTTCTTC. Translated: CSAKKRTYNEQFF. V usage is TRBV20-1 and J usage is TRBJ2-1, with D uncertain. This CDR3 contains 13 residues. Germline values: CDR1 DFQATT, CDR2 SNEGSKA (reference sequence). Trimming took off 4 bases at V and 2 bases at J, with 9 bases between the two ends.

This clonotype was observed a handful of times. J is TRBJ2-7 and V is TRBV9; TRBD2 agrees at 11 bases. The germline V gene has CDR1 SGDLS and CDR2 YYNGEE. This CDR3 has 18 amino acids. Unmatched junction bases numbered 11, after V lost 0 bases and J lost 3 bases. CDR3 amino acids: CASSVERTSGRNCYEQYF. CDR3 nucleotide sequence: TGTGCCAGCAGCGTAGAGAGAACTAGCGGGAGAAATTGCTACGAGCAGTACTTC.

This chain connects TRBV11-1 to TRBJ2-1; the D is unclear. The CDR3 extends over 10 amino acids. Trimming shortened V by 3 bases and J by 8 bases, and 2 bases separated the two germline ends. CDR1 and CDR2 (germline): SGHAT, FQDESV (reference sequence). DNA of the CDR3: TGTGCCAGCAGCTTTGATGAGCAGTTCTTC. Its translation: CASSFDEQFF. Combining the CDR3 with reference TRBV11-1 and TRBJ2-1 gives the whole variable domain EAEVAQSPRYKITEKSQAVAFWCDPISGHATLYWYRQILGQGPELLVQFQDESVVDDSQLPKDRFSAERLKGVDSTLKIQPAELGDSAMYLCASSFDEQFFGPGTRLTVL.

This clonotype came up a few times. The J gene is TRBJ2-1, the V gene TRBV18; 8 nucleotides match TRBD2. V trimming: 2 bases; J trimming: 7 bases; junction bases outside the gene matches: 4. The CDR3 is 14 residues long. Germline V gene sequence: CDR1 KGHSH, CDR2 LQKENI. The CDR3 sequence: CASSPFRGGNEQFF. DNA of the CDR3: TGTGCCAGCTCACCATTTCGGGGGGGGAATGAGCAGTTCTTC.

The chain uses TRBV4-1 and TRBJ1-5, with D tentatively TRBD1 (5 bases). V shed 3 bases and J shed 6 bases, with 6 bases lying between them. Per the germline V gene, CDR1 is MGHRA and CDR2 is YSYEKL. The CDR3 has 12 amino acids. In DNA form, the CDR3 reads TGCGCCAGCAGCCACGGGGGTCAGCCCCAGCATTTT. This codes for CASSHGGQPQHF.

Only one count was recorded for this clonotype. The V call is TRBV19, the J call TRBJ2-1; D possibly corresponds to TRBD2 (5 bases). With 5 bases removed from V and 0 bases from J, the gap between germline ends came to 20 bases. The germline V gene has CDR1 LNHDA and CDR2 SQIVND (reference sequence). This CDR3 spans 18 amino acids. CDR3 in DNA: TGTGCCAGTAGTCTCCGGGGTCGGAGAGAAAGCTCCTACAATGAGCAGTTCTTC. Encoded protein: CASSLRGRRESSYNEQFF.

J is TRBJ2-1 and V is TRBV7-9; D is undetermined. This CDR3 is 14 amino acids long. Trimming took 8 bases from V and 0 from J, leaving 11 bases between them. Looked up from germline, CDR1 is SEHNR and CDR2 is FQNEAQ (reference sequence). For the CDR3, the DNA is TGTGCCAGCGGGCACGTAAGCTCCTACAATGAGCAGTTCTTC. Residues: CASGHVSSYNEQFF.

The chain combines TRBV20-1 with TRBJ2-7, with 10 bases fitting TRBD2. The CDR3 loop spans 15 amino acids. The junction had 9 bases not matched to a gene; V was cut back by 5 bases and J by 2 bases. CDR1 is DFQATT and CDR2 is SNEGSKA in the germline V gene (reference sequence). The CDR3 sequence is CSAARLAGETYEQYF. The CDR3 DNA reads TGCAGTGCTGCCCGGCTAGCGGGAGAGACCTACGAGCAGTACTTC.

The chain employs TRBV20-1 and TRBJ1-1; possibly TRBD1 for D (5 bases). V lost 1 base and J 6 bases, leaving 15 bases between the germline ends. This CDR3 is 14 amino acids long. CDR1 and CDR2 from the germline V gene are DFQATT and SNEGSKA (reference sequence). In nucleotides, the CDR3 is TGCAGTGCTAGAGTGGGGGAGGTTCCGGCTGAAGCTTTCTTT. Translating it yields CSARVGEVPAEAFF.

The J gene is TRBJ1-3, the V gene TRBV18; D ambiguous. This CDR3 is built from 16 residues. The germline V gene has CDR1 KGHSH and CDR2 LQKENI. The V end lost 6 bases, the J end lost 0 bases, and 15 bases lay between the germline ends. Here the CDR3 reads CASSPAWLVSGNTIYF. The CDR3 region has the DNA TGTGCCAGCTCCCCTGCTTGGTTGGTCTCTGGAAACACCATATATTTT.

The chain recombines TRBV7-2 with TRBJ2-3; 7 bases are a match to TRBD2. CDR1 is SGHTA, CDR2 FQGNSA, per germline. V shed 4 bases and J 1 base; nucleotides not matched to a gene: 5. This CDR3 has 15 amino acids. The CDR3 loop reads CASSSSGAGTDTQYF. DNA of the CDR3: TGTGCCAGCAGCTCAAGCGGGGCGGGCACAGATACGCAGTATTTT.

The gene calls are TRBV11-2 and TRBJ2-7, with TRBD1 matching over 7 bases. The germline CDR1 and CDR2 sequences are SGHAT and FQNNGV. Trimming took 4 bases from V and 0 from J; bases not matched to a gene: 0. The CDR3 consists of 13 residues. This CDR3 is CASSWDSSYEQYV. The CDR3 DNA reads as TGTGCCAGCAGCTGGGACAGCTCCTACGAGCAGTACGTC.

V usage is TRBV13 and J usage is TRBJ1-1; no firm D call. CDR1 is PRHDT, CDR2 FYEKMQ, per germline (reference sequence). Trimming took off 4 bases at V and 0 bases at J, with 6 bases between the two ends. The CDR3 runs to 13 residues. The CDR3: CASSSGMNTEAFF. The CDR3 bases are TGTGCCAGCAGCTCCGGAATGAACACTGAAGCTTTCTTT. Looking up the rest from reference TRBV13 and TRBJ1-1 gives the full variable domain: AAGVIQSPRHLIKEKRETATLKCYPIPRHDTVYWYQQGPGQDPQFLISFYEKMQSDKGSIPDRFSAQQFSDYHSELNMSSLELGDSALYFCASSSGMNTEAFFGQGTRLTVV.

This clonotype was counted a few times. CDR3 region: CASSRQKGANYGYTF. The CDR3 region has the DNA TGCGCCAGCAGCCGCCAAAAGGGGGCTAACTATGGCTACACCTTC. V is TRBV4-1 and J is TRBJ1-2; the D gene is possibly TRBD1 (6 bases). The length of the CDR3 is 15 residues. Germline V gives CDR1 MGHRA, CDR2 YSYEKL. Trimming cost V 4 bases and J 0 bases, with 12 bases left between them.

The rearrangement uses TRBV11-1 and TRBJ1-6, with D perhaps matching TRBD1 (6 bases). The CDR3 totals 15 residues. Germline values: CDR1 SGHAT, CDR2 FQDESV (reference sequence). V shed 5 bases and J shed 9 bases, with 17 bases lying between them. Written as DNA, the CDR3 is TGTGCCAGCAGCCTTCGACAGGATGGCGGTTCACCCCTCCACTTT. Translating gives CASSLRQDGGSPLHF.

The chain carries TRBV11-3 and TRBJ1-1; tentatively, D is TRBD1 (5 bases). Germline loops: CDR1 SGHNT, CDR2 YENEEA. Trimming cost V 5 bases and J 6 bases, with 13 bases left between them. The CDR3 is 13 residues long. CDR3 protein: CASSAMQGPEAFF. The CDR3 DNA sequence: TGTGCCAGCAGCGCTATGCAGGGACCTGAAGCTTTCTTT.

The V call is TRBV6-2 or TRBV6-3, the J call TRBJ1-3; D might be TRBD1 (6 bases). Trimming pared 2 bases from V and 2 bases from J, leaving 10 bases between. This CDR3 is 15 amino acids long. Germline CDR1 is MNHEY and CDR2 is SVGEGT. The CDR3, as DNA: TGTGCCAGCAGTTACCTACAGGGACCTGGAAACACCATATATTTT. Its translation: CASSYLQGPGNTIYF.

V gene TRBV19 combines with J gene TRBJ2-5; TRBD1 matches 7 bases. CDR3 length: 13 residues. The V segment lost 7 bases and the J segment 4 bases; nucleotides outside the gene matches: 6. The germline V gene encodes CDR1 LNHDA and CDR2 SQIVND (reference sequence). The CDR3 DNA reads TGTGCCAGTAATCCGACAGGGTCAGAGACCCAGTACTTC. Protein product: CASNPTGSETQYF. Drawing the rest from reference TRBV19 and TRBJ2-5, the complete variable domain is DGGITQSPKYLFRKEGQNVTLSCEQNLNHDAMYWYRQDPGQGLRLIYYSQIVNDFQKGDIAEGYSVSREKKESFPLTVTSAQKNPTAFYLCASNPTGSETQYFGPGTRLLVL.

V is TRBV7-6 and J is TRBJ2-1; possibly TRBD1 for D (6 bases). CDR3 length: 15 residues. V was pared by 1 base and J by 7 bases, with 14 bases between. CDR1 is SGHVS, CDR2 FNYEAQ, per germline. CDR3 amino acids: CASSLGGPPANEQFF. CDR3 nucleotides: TGTGCCAGCAGCTTAGGGGGGCCTCCGGCGAATGAGCAGTTCTTC.

The rearrangement uses TRBV6-2 or TRBV6-3 and TRBJ2-1, with D unresolved. Germline lookup yields CDR1 MNHEY and CDR2 SVGEGT. The CDR3 is 16 amino acids. Trimming left V 4 bases short and J 0 bases short, with 13 bases between. The DNA for the CDR3 is TGTGCCAGCAGTTCCCAGCGTGGAAGCTCCTACAATGAGCAGTTCTTC. It is translated as CASSSQRGSSYNEQFF.

The chain employs TRBV7-9 and TRBJ2-1; a possible D gene is TRBD2 (6 bases). V dropped 1 base and J dropped 7 bases, with 11 bases sitting between them. The germline gives CDR1 SEHNR, CDR2 FQNEAQ (reference sequence). There are 14 residues in the CDR3. CDR3 protein: CASSLVGSLNEQFF. DNA for the CDR3: TGTGCCAGCAGCTTAGTCGGGAGCTTAAATGAGCAGTTCTTC.

The chain uses TRBV11-3 and TRBJ1-2, with 9 bases that match TRBD1. Trimming removed 5 bases from V and 3 bases from J; junction bases left unmatched: 7. The CDR3 runs to 15 residues. Per germline, CDR1 SGHNT and CDR2 YENEEA. The CDR3 spells CASSGEDRGYYGYTF. The CDR3 DNA sequence: TGTGCCAGCAGCGGAGAAGACAGGGGGTACTATGGCTACACCTTC.

The chain couples TRBV11-2 to TRBJ2-5; D gene ambiguous. This CDR3 has 16 residues. Trimming left V 2 bases short and J 2 bases short, with 15 bases between. Looked up from germline, CDR1 is SGHAT and CDR2 is FQNNGV. The CDR3 here is CASSLSLAKRQETQYF. CDR3 nucleotide sequence: TGTGCCAGCAGCTTAAGTCTCGCGAAACGACAAGAGACCCAGTACTTC.

The chain joins TRBV18 to TRBJ2-7; 7 bases fit TRBD1. J lost 0 bases, V lost 5 bases, and 4 bases had no gene match. CDR3 length: 14 residues. Germline-derived CDR1 and CDR2 are KGHSH and LQKENI. The CDR3 protein is CASSETGSSYEQYF. CDR3 DNA sequence: TGTGCCAGCTCAGAGACAGGGAGCTCCTACGAGCAGTACTTC.